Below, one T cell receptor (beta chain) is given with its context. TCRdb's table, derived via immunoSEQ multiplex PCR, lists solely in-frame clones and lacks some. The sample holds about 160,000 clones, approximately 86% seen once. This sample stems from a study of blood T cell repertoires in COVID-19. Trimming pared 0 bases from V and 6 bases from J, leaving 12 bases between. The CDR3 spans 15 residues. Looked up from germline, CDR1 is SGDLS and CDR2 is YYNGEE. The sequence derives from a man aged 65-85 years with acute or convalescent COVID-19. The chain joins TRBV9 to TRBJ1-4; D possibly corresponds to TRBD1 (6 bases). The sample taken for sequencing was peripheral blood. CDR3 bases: TGTGCCAGCAGCGTAGGGGGCAGGGGAGATGAAAAACTGTTTTTT. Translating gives CASSVGGRGDEKLFF.